These T cell receptor beta chains were read from a single sample in a study of glioma-infiltrating T cells. Using its own MiXCR run on the multiplex PCR reads, TCRdb lists one record per CDR3 protein. The sample consists of 150,000 to 200,000 distinct CDR3 sequences, over 25% of them appearing once. The specimen was glioma tissue, nonneoplastic brain tissue, or PBMCs (not recorded which). The receptor source for this set is a human donor with low-grade glioma or glioblastoma, undergoing nonglioma brain surgery, or in good health (not recorded which). The CDR3 runs from the conserved cysteine through the conserved F or W. The order of the fields is clone size, CDR3 length, J gene, V gene, D gene, CDR3 protein, CDR3 DNA. The D gene is left open where the match is weak. A clone size is listed for some rows: how often the clone was seen (once, few, many), or a class if it is expanded.

abundance: many
len: 11
j_gene: TRBJ2-5
v_gene: TRBV6-1
d_gene: -
CDR3aa: CATRREETQYF
CDR3nt: TGTGCCACCCGTCGGGAAGAGACCCAGTACTTC

abundance: many
len: 16
j_gene: TRBJ2-5
v_gene: TRBV6-2/TRBV6-3
d_gene: TRBD2
CDR3aa: CASSYGAGGPQETQYF
CDR3nt: TGTGCCAGCAGTTACGGGGCGGGAGGTCCCCAAGAGACCCAGTACTTC

abundance: -
len: 18
j_gene: TRBJ1-1
v_gene: TRBV27
d_gene: -
CDR3aa: CASILTPLGSVIVSEAFF
CDR3nt: TGTGCCAGCATTTTAACTCCATTAGGGTCAGTCATCGTCTCTGAAGCTTTCTTT

abundance: few
len: 15
j_gene: TRBJ2-3
v_gene: TRBV5-1
d_gene: TRBD1
CDR3aa: CASRPGTVLTDTQYF
CDR3nt: TGCGCCAGCAGACCCGGGACAGTCCTAACAGATACGCAGTATTTT

abundance: many
len: 10
j_gene: TRBJ2-1
v_gene: TRBV2
d_gene: -
CDR3aa: CASSAVAKFF
CDR3nt: TGTGCCAGCAGTGCTGTGGCGAAGTTCTTC

abundance: many
len: 15
j_gene: TRBJ2-3
v_gene: TRBV7-9
d_gene: -
CDR3aa: CASSRRTISIDTQYF
CDR3nt: TGTGCCAGCAGCCGGAGGACTATTTCTATAGATACGCAGTATTTT

abundance: -
len: 14
j_gene: TRBJ2-3
v_gene: TRBV28
d_gene: -
CDR3aa: CASSYREGTDTQYF
CDR3nt: TGTGCCAGCAGTTACAGGGAGGGCACAGATACGCAGTATTTT

abundance: -
len: 15
j_gene: TRBJ2-5
v_gene: TRBV19
d_gene: TRBD2
CDR3aa: CASSGLAGAGETQYF
CDR3nt: TGTGCCAGTAGCGGACTAGCGGGAGCGGGGGAGACCCAGTACTTC

abundance: many
len: 17
j_gene: TRBJ1-5
v_gene: TRBV12-3/TRBV12-4
d_gene: -
CDR3aa: CASSSRMGGEGNQPQHF
CDR3nt: TGTGCCAGCAGCTCGCGGATGGGGGGGGAGGGCAATCAGCCCCAGCATTTT

abundance: few
len: 15
j_gene: TRBJ2-3
v_gene: TRBV7-6
d_gene: TRBD2
CDR3aa: CASSSRLAGADTQYF
CDR3nt: TGTGCCAGCAGCTCGAGACTAGCGGGTGCAGATACGCAGTATTTT

abundance: -
len: 14
j_gene: TRBJ2-5
v_gene: TRBV29-1
d_gene: -
CDR3aa: CSVKGPFHQETQYF
CDR3nt: TGCAGCGTAAAGGGGCCTTTCCACCAAGAGACCCAGTACTTC

abundance: -
len: 15
j_gene: TRBJ1-1
v_gene: TRBV6-8
d_gene: -
CDR3aa: CASRLGGLMNTEAFF
CDR3nt: TGTGCCAGCAGATTGGGAGGTCTCATGAACACTGAAGCTTTCTTT

abundance: few
len: 14
j_gene: TRBJ2-3
v_gene: TRBV5-4
d_gene: -
CDR3aa: CASEPRPNTDTQYF
CDR3nt: TGTGCCAGCGAACCACGCCCAAACACAGATACGCAGTATTTT

abundance: -
len: 17
j_gene: TRBJ2-5
v_gene: TRBV6-2/TRBV6-3
d_gene: TRBD2
CDR3aa: CASSYSTSGRAIETQYF
CDR3nt: TGTGCCAGCAGTTACTCGACTAGCGGGAGGGCCATTGAGACCCAGTACTTC

abundance: many
len: 15
j_gene: TRBJ1-1
v_gene: TRBV6-2/TRBV6-3
d_gene: -
CDR3aa: CASSYSEGTITEAFF
CDR3nt: TGTGCCAGCAGTTACTCGGAGGGGACAATAACTGAAGCTTTCTTT

abundance: -
len: 16
j_gene: TRBJ1-1
v_gene: TRBV18
d_gene: -
CDR3aa: CASSMAIDRRNTEAFF
CDR3nt: TGTGCCAGCTCAATGGCGATCGACAGGCGGAACACTGAAGCTTTCTTT

abundance: many
len: 14
j_gene: TRBJ1-1
v_gene: TRBV29-1
d_gene: TRBD1
CDR3aa: CSVHYRGRGTEAFF
CDR3nt: TGCAGCGTTCACTACAGGGGGCGAGGCACTGAAGCTTTCTTT

abundance: many
len: 16
j_gene: TRBJ2-3
v_gene: TRBV27
d_gene: TRBD1
CDR3aa: CASSFSKTGGRDTQYF
CDR3nt: TGTGCCAGCAGTTTTAGTAAGACAGGGGGTCGAGATACGCAGTATTTT

abundance: -
len: 13
j_gene: TRBJ2-2
v_gene: TRBV11-2
d_gene: TRBD2
CDR3aa: CASSFGGGGELFF
CDR3nt: TGTGCCAGCAGCTTTGGCGGGGGCGGGGAGCTGTTTTTT

abundance: many
len: 15
j_gene: TRBJ2-1
v_gene: TRBV12-3/TRBV12-4
d_gene: TRBD2
CDR3aa: CASSYRLASYNEQFF
CDR3nt: TGTGCCAGCAGTTATCGACTAGCCTCCTACAATGAGCAGTTCTTC

abundance: -
len: 16
j_gene: TRBJ2-1
v_gene: TRBV19
d_gene: TRBD2
CDR3aa: CASSISREGVYNEQFF
CDR3nt: TGTGCCAGTAGTATCTCGCGGGAGGGGGTCTACAATGAGCAGTTCTTC

abundance: many
len: 13
j_gene: TRBJ1-1
v_gene: TRBV3-1
d_gene: -
CDR3aa: CASSQDGNTEAFF
CDR3nt: TGTGCCAGCAGCCAAGATGGGAACACTGAAGCTTTCTTT